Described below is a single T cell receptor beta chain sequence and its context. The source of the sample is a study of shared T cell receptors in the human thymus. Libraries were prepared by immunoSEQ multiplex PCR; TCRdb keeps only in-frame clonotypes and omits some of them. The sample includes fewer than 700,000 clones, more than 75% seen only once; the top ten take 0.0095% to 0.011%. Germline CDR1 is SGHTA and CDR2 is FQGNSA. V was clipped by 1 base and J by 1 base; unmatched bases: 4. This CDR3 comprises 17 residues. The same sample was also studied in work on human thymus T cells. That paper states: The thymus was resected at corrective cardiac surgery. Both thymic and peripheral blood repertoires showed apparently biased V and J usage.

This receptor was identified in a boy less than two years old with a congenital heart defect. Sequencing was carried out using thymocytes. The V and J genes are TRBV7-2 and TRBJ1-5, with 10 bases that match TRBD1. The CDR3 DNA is TGTGCCAGCAGCTTAGGACAGGGGGCCTTGAGCAATCAGCCCCAGCATTTT. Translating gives CASSLGQGALSNQPQHF.